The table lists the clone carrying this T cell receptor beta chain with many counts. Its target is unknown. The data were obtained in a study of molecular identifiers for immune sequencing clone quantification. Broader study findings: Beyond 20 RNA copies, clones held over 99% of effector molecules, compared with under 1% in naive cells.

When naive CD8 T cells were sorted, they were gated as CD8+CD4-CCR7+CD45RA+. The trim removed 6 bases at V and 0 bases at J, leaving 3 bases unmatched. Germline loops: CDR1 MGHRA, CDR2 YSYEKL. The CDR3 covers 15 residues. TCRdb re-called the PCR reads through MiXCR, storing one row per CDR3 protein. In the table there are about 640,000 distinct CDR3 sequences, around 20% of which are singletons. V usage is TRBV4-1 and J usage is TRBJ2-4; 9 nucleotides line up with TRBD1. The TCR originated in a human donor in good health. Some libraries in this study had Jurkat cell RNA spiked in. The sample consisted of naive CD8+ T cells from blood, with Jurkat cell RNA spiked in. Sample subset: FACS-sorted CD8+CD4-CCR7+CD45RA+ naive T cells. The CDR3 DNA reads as TGCGCCAGCAGGGGACAGGGATCAGCCAAAAACATTCAGTACTTC. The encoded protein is CASRGQGSAKNIQYF.